This is a list of T cell receptor beta chains from one sample in a study of T cell responses to AZD1222 COVID-19 vaccine. Method: immunoSEQ multiplex PCR; TCRdb's copy keeps in-frame clones and lacks some. The sample contains fewer than 200,000 clones, 85% to 95% of which appear only once. Specimen: peripheral blood, collected on day 0 of AZD1222 vaccination. The source of these receptors is an adult in good health. Each CDR3 is given with its conserved first and last residue. The order of the fields is J gene, V gene, CDR3 length, D gene, clone size, CDR3 DNA, CDR3 protein. The D gene is left open where the match is weak. Some rows mark clone size as missing; the rest say once, few, many or name a class of expanded clone.

J: TRBJ1-2; V: TRBV5-5; length: 15; D: NA; size: NA; DNA: TGTGCCAGCAGCTTGGCCCCGGGCTCGACATATGGCTACACCTTC; CDR3: CASSLAPGSTYGYTF
J: TRBJ2-2; V: TRBV10-3; length: 11; D: NA; size: NA; DNA: TGTGCCATCCGGGAGCGACTGGAGCTGTTTTTT; CDR3: CAIRERLELFF
J: TRBJ1-1; V: TRBV30; length: 13; D: TRBD1; size: NA; DNA: TGTGCCTGGAGCAACAGGGGGCGCACTGAAGCTTTCTTT; CDR3: CAWSNRGRTEAFF
J: TRBJ1-2; V: TRBV18; length: 15; D: NA; size: NA; DNA: TGTGCCAGCTCACCACCCAACACCGGGCCCTATGGCTACACCTTC; CDR3: CASSPPNTGPYGYTF
J: TRBJ2-1; V: TRBV7-8; length: 18; D: TRBD2; size: NA; DNA: TGTGCCAGCAGTTCAGCAACGGGGACGGGAGGGTCCTACAATGAGCAGTTCTTC; CDR3: CASSSATGTGGSYNEQFF
J: TRBJ1-6; V: TRBV18; length: 17; D: TRBD1; size: NA; DNA: TGTGCCAGCTCACCCAGCGTGAGGGGACAGCATAATTCACCCCTCCACTTT; CDR3: CASSPSVRGQHNSPLHF
J: TRBJ1-5; V: TRBV4-1; length: 17; D: NA; size: NA; DNA: TGCGCCAGCAGCCGAAGAATAGTGGGACGGGAGAATCAGCCCCAGCATTTT; CDR3: CASSRRIVGRENQPQHF
J: TRBJ1-1; V: TRBV20-1; length: 16; D: TRBD1; size: NA; DNA: TGCAGTGCTAGTAGACAGGGGTCGGGTTCCTGGACTGAAGCTTTCTTT; CDR3: CSASRQGSGSWTEAFF
J: TRBJ1-5; V: TRBV5-6; length: 13; D: NA; size: NA; DNA: TGTGCCAGCAGCTTCGCCGGAAATCAGCCCCAGCATTTT; CDR3: CASSFAGNQPQHF
J: TRBJ2-1; V: TRBV5-4; length: 14; D: NA; size: NA; DNA: TGTGCCAGCAGCTCGTATGCGGGCCCTAATGAGCAGTTCTTC; CDR3: CASSSYAGPNEQFF
J: TRBJ2-5; V: TRBV11-2; length: 17; D: TRBD2; size: NA; DNA: TGTGCCAGCAGCCCGGCCTCAGGTCAAGCGGGGCTTGGGACCCAGTACTTC; CDR3: CASSPASGQAGLGTQYF
J: TRBJ1-4; V: TRBV4-3; length: 14; D: NA; size: NA; DNA: TGCGCCAGCAGCCAAGGAGCAACTAATGAAAAACTGTTTTTT; CDR3: CASSQGATNEKLFF
J: TRBJ2-7; V: TRBV5-1; length: 15; D: NA; size: NA; DNA: TGCGCCAGCAGCTTTGGGGACGTGAGCTCCTACGAGCAGTACTTC; CDR3: CASSFGDVSSYEQYF
J: TRBJ2-1; V: TRBV7-2; length: 16; D: NA; size: NA; DNA: TGTGCCAGCAGCTTAGAGGCGGCCCCCAGGAGGAATGAGCAGTTCTTC; CDR3: CASSLEAAPRRNEQFF
J: TRBJ1-1; V: TRBV11-1; length: 14; D: NA; size: NA; DNA: TGTGCCAGCAGCCCTGGGCGTATGAACACTGAAGCTTTCTTT; CDR3: CASSPGRMNTEAFF
J: TRBJ1-1; V: TRBV5-8; length: 15; D: TRBD1; size: NA; DNA: TGTGCCAGCAGCTTTCGGAGACAGGGGAGGAATGCTGCTTTCTTT; CDR3: CASSFRRQGRNAAFF
J: TRBJ1-5; V: TRBV19; length: 15; D: NA; size: NA; DNA: TGTGCCAGTGATCTCGGGTTCCGGGGGAATCAGCCCCAGCATTTT; CDR3: CASDLGFRGNQPQHF
J: TRBJ2-1; V: TRBV30; length: 15; D: TRBD2; size: NA; DNA: TGTGCCTGGAGTGTGGGGATAGCGGGAGTTAATGAGCAGTTCTTC; CDR3: CAWSVGIAGVNEQFF
J: TRBJ1-2; V: TRBV5-6; length: 15; D: NA; size: NA; DNA: TGTGCCAGCAGATCCAGTAAGGGGGGTAACTATGGCTACACCTTC; CDR3: CASRSSKGGNYGYTF
J: TRBJ1-6; V: TRBV13; length: 13; D: NA; size: NA; DNA: TGTGCCAGCAGCCCCACGTCTAATTCACCCCTCCACTTT; CDR3: CASSPTSNSPLHF
J: TRBJ1-1; V: TRBV19; length: 14; D: NA; size: NA; DNA: TGTGCCACTAGAGAGGGGAGAAGTTTCACTGAAGCTTTCTTT; CDR3: CATREGRSFTEAFF
J: TRBJ1-2; V: TRBV7-9; length: 14; D: NA; size: NA; DNA: TGTGCCAGCAGCTTAGTCAGCCAGGCGTATGGCTACACCTTC; CDR3: CASSLVSQAYGYTF
J: TRBJ2-2; V: TRBV19; length: 12; D: NA; size: NA; DNA: TGTGCCAGTAGTATAGAAACCGGGGAGCTGTTTTTT; CDR3: CASSIETGELFF
J: TRBJ1-2; V: TRBV18; length: 18; D: TRBD1; size: once; DNA: TGTGCCAGCTCTCTCATGTTACGGACAGGGGATAAGAACTATGGCTACACCTTC; CDR3: CASSLMLRTGDKNYGYTF
J: TRBJ2-3; V: TRBV19; length: 12; D: NA; size: NA; DNA: TGTGCCAGTAGTCCGAACACAGATACGCAGTATTTT; CDR3: CASSPNTDTQYF
J: TRBJ1-6; V: TRBV11-2; length: 13; D: NA; size: once; DNA: TGTGCCAGCAGCTTAAACCGGGCCTCACCCCTCCACTTT; CDR3: CASSLNRASPLHF
J: TRBJ1-2; V: TRBV28; length: 14; D: TRBD1; size: NA; DNA: TGTGCCAGCAGTAGGGACAGGGGAACCTATGGCTACACCTTC; CDR3: CASSRDRGTYGYTF
J: TRBJ1-2; V: TRBV18; length: 13; D: NA; size: NA; DNA: TGTGCCAGCTCACCGGGTGAAAACTATGGCTACACCTTC; CDR3: CASSPGENYGYTF
J: TRBJ2-5; V: TRBV24-1; length: 17; D: NA; size: once; DNA: TGTGCCACCAGTGATCCGCAGGGTGATGTGGGGGAAGAGACCCAGTACTTC; CDR3: CATSDPQGDVGEETQYF
J: TRBJ1-3; V: TRBV10-3; length: 13; D: TRBD1; size: NA; DNA: TGTGCCATCAGTGAGGCAGGGGGATACACCATATATTTT; CDR3: CAISEAGGYTIYF
J: TRBJ2-3; V: TRBV18; length: 15; D: NA; size: NA; DNA: TGTGCCAGCTCACCGGGCACTTCCCCTGCAGATACGCAGTATTTT; CDR3: CASSPGTSPADTQYF
J: TRBJ2-2; V: TRBV5-6; length: 15; D: TRBD1; size: NA; DNA: TGTGCCAGCAGCTTGGGACAGGGATTCACCGGGGAGCTGTTTTTT; CDR3: CASSLGQGFTGELFF
J: TRBJ2-7; V: TRBV11-2; length: 11; D: NA; size: NA; DNA: TGTGCCAGCAGCTACTCCTACGAGCAGTACTTC; CDR3: CASSYSYEQYF
J: TRBJ1-2; V: TRBV5-6; length: 13; D: NA; size: NA; DNA: TGTGCCAGCAGCTTGGCCGCGCAGGGAGGCTACACCTTC; CDR3: CASSLAAQGGYTF
J: TRBJ2-7; V: TRBV2; length: 15; D: TRBD2; size: NA; DNA: TGTGCCAGCAGTGCTCAGGGAGGGGCGAGGTACGAGCAGTACTTC; CDR3: CASSAQGGARYEQYF
J: TRBJ2-5; V: TRBV3-1/TRBV3-2; length: 12; D: NA; size: once; DNA: TGTGCCAGCACTTCTTTTCGGGAGACCCAGTACTTC; CDR3: CASTSFRETQYF
J: TRBJ2-7; V: TRBV5-1; length: 15; D: TRBD1; size: NA; DNA: TGCGCCAGCAGCTTGGTACAGGGGGGAAGCTACGAGCAGTACTTC; CDR3: CASSLVQGGSYEQYF
J: TRBJ2-2; V: TRBV4-3; length: 13; D: NA; size: NA; DNA: TGCGCCAGCAGCCTAATGGGCACCGGGGAGCTGTTTTTT; CDR3: CASSLMGTGELFF
J: TRBJ2-7; V: TRBV6-5; length: 15; D: NA; size: once; DNA: TGTGCCAGCAGTTACTCGGAGGCAGGGATCTACGAGCAGTACTTC; CDR3: CASSYSEAGIYEQYF
J: TRBJ2-1; V: TRBV7-2; length: 16; D: TRBD2; size: once; DNA: TGTGCCAGCAGCTTAGTAGGGGGGACTAGCATCAATGAGCAGTTCTTC; CDR3: CASSLVGGTSINEQFF
J: TRBJ2-7; V: TRBV30; length: 15; D: TRBD2; size: NA; DNA: TGTGCCTGGAGTGTACCGGGACTAGCGGGTTACGAGCAGTACTTC; CDR3: CAWSVPGLAGYEQYF
J: TRBJ1-1; V: TRBV7-8; length: 13; D: NA; size: NA; DNA: TGTGCCATCTCGACAGATACGAACACTGAAGCTTTCTTT; CDR3: CAISTDTNTEAFF
J: TRBJ2-2; V: TRBV11-3; length: 13; D: NA; size: NA; DNA: TGTGCCAGCAGCCTTCAGGTCACCGGGGAGCTGTTTTTT; CDR3: CASSLQVTGELFF
J: TRBJ1-2; V: TRBV4-1; length: 14; D: NA; size: NA; DNA: TGCGCCAGCAGCCAAGCTCCGGTTAACTATGGCTACACCTTC; CDR3: CASSQAPVNYGYTF
J: TRBJ2-1; V: TRBV27; length: 15; D: NA; size: once; DNA: TGTGCCAGCAGTTGGGGGCCTAGCTCCTACAATGAGCAGTTCTTC; CDR3: CASSWGPSSYNEQFF
J: TRBJ1-1; V: TRBV6-6; length: 14; D: TRBD1; size: NA; DNA: TGTGCCAGCACCCTGACAGGGGGCAACACTGAAGCTTTCTTT; CDR3: CASTLTGGNTEAFF
J: TRBJ1-2; V: TRBV6-6; length: 14; D: NA; size: NA; DNA: TGTGCCAGCCACCCTCCCGGTCCTTCACGAAATTTCACCTTC; CDR3: CASHPPGPSRNFTF